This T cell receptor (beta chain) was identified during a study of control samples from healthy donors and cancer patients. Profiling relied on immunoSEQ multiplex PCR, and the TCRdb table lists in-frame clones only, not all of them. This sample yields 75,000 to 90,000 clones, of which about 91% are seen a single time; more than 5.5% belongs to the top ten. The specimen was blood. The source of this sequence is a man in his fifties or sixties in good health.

The CDR3 here is CASSVGNSPLHF. In DNA form, the CDR3 reads TGTGCCAGCAGTGTCGGGAATTCACCCCTCCACTTT. The V and J genes are TRBV2 and TRBJ1-6; D gene unclear. V lost 4 bases to trimming and J lost 7 bases, with 5 bases between them. The germline CDR1 and CDR2 sequences are SNHLY and FYNNEI. The CDR3 sequence is 12 residues long.